Below, one TCR beta chain is given with its context. Its antigen is undetermined. The conserved final phenylalanine or tryptophan is absent from the CDR3, which likely points to a read error. The data derive from a study of CD8+CD57+ T cells in acquired aplastic anemia. Whole-study findings and limits: A significant difference in CD8+ Simpson's diversity between patients and controls was not found.

This CDR3 is 12 amino acids long. Trimming pared 5 bases from V and 13 bases from J, leaving 14 bases between. The germline gives CDR1 SGHAT, CDR2 FQNNGV. Genomic DNA constituted the template upon which TCR beta VDJ and CDR3 profiling was performed. Each CDR3 protein is one row after TCRdb ran MiXCR on the reads. The table has roughly 420,000 distinct CDR3 sequences, roughly 64% seen once. Sequenced sample: sorted CD4+, CD8+, or CD8+CD57+ T cells (not recorded which) from PBMCs. This receptor was identified in a human donor in good health, serving as a control. The chain is built from TRBV11-2 and TRBJ2-2, with D tentatively TRBD1 (5 bases). The CDR3 loop reads CASSIGRVGLFD. DNA for the CDR3: TGTGCCAGCAGCATCGGCAGGGTGGGGCTGTTTGAT.